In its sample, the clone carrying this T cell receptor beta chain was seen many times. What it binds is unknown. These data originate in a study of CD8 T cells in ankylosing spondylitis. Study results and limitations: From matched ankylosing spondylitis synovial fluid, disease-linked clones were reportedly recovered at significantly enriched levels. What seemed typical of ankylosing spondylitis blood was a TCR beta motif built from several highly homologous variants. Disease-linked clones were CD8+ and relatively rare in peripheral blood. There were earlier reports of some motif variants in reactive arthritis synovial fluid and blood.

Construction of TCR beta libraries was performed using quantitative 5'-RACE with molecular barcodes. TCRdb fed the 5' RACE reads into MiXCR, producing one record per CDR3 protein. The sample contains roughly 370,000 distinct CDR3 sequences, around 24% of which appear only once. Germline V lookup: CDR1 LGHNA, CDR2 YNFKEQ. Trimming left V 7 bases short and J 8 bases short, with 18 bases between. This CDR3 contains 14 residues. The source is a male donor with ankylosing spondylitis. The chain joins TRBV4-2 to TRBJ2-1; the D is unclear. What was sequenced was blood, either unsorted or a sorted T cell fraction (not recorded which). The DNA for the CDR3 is TGTGCCAGCACCTTCAGTACCAGCGAGGATGAGCAGTTCTTC. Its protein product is CASTFSTSEDEQFF.